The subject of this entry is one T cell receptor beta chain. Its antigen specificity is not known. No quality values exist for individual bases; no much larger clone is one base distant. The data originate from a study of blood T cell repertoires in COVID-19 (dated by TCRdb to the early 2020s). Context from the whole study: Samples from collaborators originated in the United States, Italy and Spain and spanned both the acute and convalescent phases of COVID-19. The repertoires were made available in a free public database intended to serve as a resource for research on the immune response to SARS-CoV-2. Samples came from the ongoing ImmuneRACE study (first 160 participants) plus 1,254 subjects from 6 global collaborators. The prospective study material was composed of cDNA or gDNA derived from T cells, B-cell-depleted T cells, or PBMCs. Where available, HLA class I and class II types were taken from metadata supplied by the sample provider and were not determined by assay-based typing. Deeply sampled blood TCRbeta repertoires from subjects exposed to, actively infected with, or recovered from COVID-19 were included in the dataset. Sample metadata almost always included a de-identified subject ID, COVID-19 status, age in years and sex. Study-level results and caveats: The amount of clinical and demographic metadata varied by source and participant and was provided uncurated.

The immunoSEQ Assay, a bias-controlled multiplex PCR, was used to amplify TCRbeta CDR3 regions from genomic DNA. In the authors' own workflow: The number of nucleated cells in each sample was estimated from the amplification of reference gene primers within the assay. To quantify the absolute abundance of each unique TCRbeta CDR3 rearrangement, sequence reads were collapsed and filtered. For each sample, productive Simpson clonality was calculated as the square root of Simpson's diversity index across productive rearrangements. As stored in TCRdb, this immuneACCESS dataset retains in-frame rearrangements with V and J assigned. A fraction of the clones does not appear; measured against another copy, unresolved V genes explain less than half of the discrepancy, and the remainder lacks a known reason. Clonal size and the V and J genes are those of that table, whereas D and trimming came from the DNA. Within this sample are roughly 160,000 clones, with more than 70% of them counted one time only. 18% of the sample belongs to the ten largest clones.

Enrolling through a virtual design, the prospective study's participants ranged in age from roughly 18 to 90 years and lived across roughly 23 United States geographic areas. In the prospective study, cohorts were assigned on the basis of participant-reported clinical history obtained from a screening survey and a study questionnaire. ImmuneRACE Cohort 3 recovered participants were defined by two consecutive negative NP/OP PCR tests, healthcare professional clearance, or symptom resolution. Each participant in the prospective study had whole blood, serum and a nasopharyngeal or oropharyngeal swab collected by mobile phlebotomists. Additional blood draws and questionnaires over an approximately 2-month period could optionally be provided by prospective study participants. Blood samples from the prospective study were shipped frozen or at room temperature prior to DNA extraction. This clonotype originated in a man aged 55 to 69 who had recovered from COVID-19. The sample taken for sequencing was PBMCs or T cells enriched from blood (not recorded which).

The nucleotide sequence is given as TGTGCCAGCAGCTTAGGATACCGGGACAACAATGAGCAGTTCTTC. This encodes CASSLGYRDNNEQFF. The chain is encoded by TRBV11-3 joined to TRBJ2-1; the D gene is perhaps TRBD1, on 6 matching bases. Reading from cysteine to phenylalanine, the CDR3 counts 15 amino acids. The CDR3 DNA has 45 bases and is translated from base 1. At the junction V is shortened by 1 base and J by 5 bases, with 12 bases in between. In the germline V gene, CDR1 corresponds to SGHNT and CDR2 to YENEEA.